Following are 25 T cell receptor beta chains from one sample sequenced in a study of cytomegalovirus exposure and HLA in healthy donors. Both 60 Vbeta primers and 13 Jbeta primers went into the PCR. Using immunoSEQ multiplex PCR, the repertoire was profiled, and TCRdb retains in-frame clones only, with some absent. The profile shows 170,000 or so clones, about 80% of them singletons. The sample consisted of PBMCs. These receptors were obtained from a woman aged 55-70 years in good health and CMV-seropositive.

This clone has just a few counts. This sequence joins TRBV28 and TRBJ1-5; 11 bases map to TRBD1. The CDR3 has 17 residues. V lost 5 bases, J lost 0 bases, and 6 bases stayed unmatched. Looked up from germline, CDR1 is MDHEN and CDR2 is SYDVKM. The CDR3: CASSPGTGGHSNQPQHF. DNA for the CDR3: TGTGCCAGCAGTCCCGGGACAGGGGGTCATAGCAATCAGCCCCAGCATTTT.

The chain joins TRBV2 to TRBJ2-1; 8 bases are a match to TRBD1. Germline V CDR1 and CDR2: SNHLY, FYNNEI. The V and J ends lost 6 bases and 6 bases, in that order; junction bases with no gene match: 4. The CDR3 totals 13 residues. The CDR3 bases are TGTGCCAGCAGGAGGACAGGGATCAATGAGCAGTTCTTC. It yields the protein CASRRTGINEQFF.

This chain uses TRBV5-1 with TRBJ2-4, with 7 bases lining up with TRBD1. Germline V CDR1 and CDR2: SGHRS, YFSETQ. This CDR3 is built from 16 residues. After removal of 4 bases from V and 0 bases from J, the junction contained 7 bases not matched to a gene. The CDR3 sequence: CASSNRDREAKNIQYF. Written as DNA, the CDR3 is TGCGCCAGCAGCAACCGGGACAGAGAAGCCAAAAACATTCAGTACTTC.

For the CDR3, the DNA is TGCGCCAGCAAAGACAGTTCAAATTCACCCCTCCACTTT. This translates into CASKDSSNSPLHF. This chain uses TRBV4-1 with TRBJ1-6; D is perhaps TRBD1 (5 bases). The germline gives CDR1 MGHRA, CDR2 YSYEKL. There are 13 residues in the CDR3. Trimming removed 7 bases from V and 7 bases from J, with 11 bases in between.

CDR3 DNA sequence: TGTGCCAGCAGCTTAGATGCTTGGGGACTAGCGGGAGGCGAGGTTGTAAATGAGCAGTTCTTC. Translated, it gives CASSLDAWGLAGGEVVNEQFF. This sequence joins TRBV13 and TRBJ2-1, with 15 bases matching TRBD2. The CDR3 runs to 21 residues. The junction had 17 bases not matched to a gene; V was cut back by 1 base and J by 7 bases. Germline CDR1 reads PRHDT; CDR2 reads FYEKMQ (reference sequence).

This chain uses TRBV4-2 with TRBJ2-7; the match to TRBD2 covers 16 bases. In germline, CDR1 is LGHNA, CDR2 YNFKEQ. Losses at the gene ends were 4 bases for V and 4 bases for J; bases not matched to a gene: 7. CDR3 length equals 17 residues. In DNA, the CDR3 is TGTGCCAGCAGCCCAGGGACTAGCGGGAGGGCCAGATACGAGCAGTACTTC. It encodes CASSPGTSGRARYEQYF.

The count of this clone is one. One end of the junction is discordant with germline, which a read error may explain. V is TRBV28 and J is TRBJ2-6; D is perhaps TRBD1 (5 bases). CDR1 MDHEN and CDR2 SYDVKM come from the germline V gene. This CDR3 is built from 17 residues. The CDR3 here is CASSFEDIFSGANGLTF. The CDR3 region has the DNA TGTGCCAGCAGTTTTGAGGATATCTTCTCTGGGGCCAACGGCCTGACTTTC. Full variable domain (remainder filled in from reference TRBV28 and TRBJ2-6): DVKVTQSSRYLVKRTGEKVFLECVQDMDHENMFWYRQDPGLGLRLIYFSYDVKMKEKGDIPEGYSVSREKKERFSLILESASTNQTSMYLCASSFEDIFSGANGLTFGAGSRLTVL.

This rearrangement joins TRBV6-4 to TRBJ2-1, with 9 bases lining up with TRBD1. V was clipped by 3 bases and J by 9 bases; unmatched bases: 9. Germline assignment: CDR1 MRHNA and CDR2 SNTAGT. This CDR3 contains 15 residues. The DNA for the CDR3 is TGTGCCAGCAGTGAAGTACAGGGGGCATTTGGTGAGCAGTTCTTC. Amino acids: CASSEVQGAFGEQFF.

The chain combines TRBV5-4 with TRBJ1-6, with 8 nucleotides matching TRBD1. Germline V lookup: CDR1 SGHNT, CDR2 YYREEE (reference sequence). V dropped 2 bases and J dropped 7; count of bases not matched to a gene: 2. The CDR3 runs to 14 residues. The CDR3 region has the DNA TGTGCCAGCAGCTTCGACAGGGGAAATTCACCCCTCCACTTT. Translated: CASSFDRGNSPLHF.

The sample holds one count of this clone. This sequence joins TRBV5-6 and TRBJ1-1, with TRBD1 as a possible D gene (5 bases). This CDR3 has 16 amino acids. V was cut by 0 bases and J by 3 bases, with 15 bases left in between. CDR1 SGHDT and CDR2 YYEEEE come from the germline V gene. CDR3 coding DNA: TGTGCCAGCAGCTTGGGTACAGGAGTTTCGTACACTGAAGCTTTCTTT. It translates to CASSLGTGVSYTEAFF. The full variable domain, its missing parts supplied by reference TRBV5-6 and TRBJ1-1, is DAGVTQSPTHLIKTRGQQVTLRCSPKSGHDTVSWYQQALGQGPQFIFQYYEEEERQRGNFPDRFSGHQFPNYSSELNVNALLLGDSALYLCASSLGTGVSYTEAFFGQGTRLTVV.

In its sample, this clone was seen a few times. The chain is built from TRBV6-6 and TRBJ2-7; D is unresolved. V was cut by 4 bases and J by 9 bases, with 19 bases left in between. CDR3 length: 14 amino acids. Per the germline V gene, CDR1 is MNHNY and CDR2 is SVGAGI (reference sequence). Here the CDR3 DNA reads TGTGCCAGCAGTTCCCCCCTGTCCTTAATCGGGCAGTACTTC. It codes for CASSSPLSLIGQYF.

CDR3 region: CASSQGLAGDNEQFF. The CDR3 DNA sequence: TGCGCCAGCAGCCAAGGACTAGCGGGGGACAATGAGCAGTTCTTC. The J gene is TRBJ2-1, the V gene TRBV4-3; 12 bases align to TRBD2. V gave up 1 base and J gave up 5 bases; unmatched junction bases: 0. The CDR3 totals 15 residues. The germline V gene encodes CDR1 LGHNA and CDR2 YSLEER.

CDR3 sequence: CAGAGRTYEQYF. CDR3 nucleotides: TGTGCCGGGGCGGGGCGTACCTACGAGCAGTACTTC. This chain joins TRBV2 and TRBJ2-7, with D possibly TRBD2 on 6 matching bases. The germline gives CDR1 SNHLY, CDR2 FYNNEI. This CDR3 comprises 12 residues. The ends were cut back, 11 bases at V and 2 bases at J, with 13 bases in the middle.

DNA of the CDR3: TGCGCCAGCAGCTTGGGACAGGGTTTGGAGACCCAGTACTTC. Translation gives CASSLGQGLETQYF. V is TRBV5-1 and J is TRBJ2-5, with 7 bases aligning to TRBD1. V shed 0 bases, J shed 5 bases, and the junction held 4 bases outside the gene matches. CDR1 and CDR2 (germline): SGHRS, YFSETQ. The CDR3 loop spans 14 amino acids.

The V and J genes are TRBV21-1 and TRBJ1-1; the table gives TRBD1 as D, unverified against the DNA. TRBV21-1 is given as a pseudogene. The CDR3 loop spans 12 amino acids. CDR3 sequence: CASSKTGTVAFF. The CDR3 bases are TGTGCCAGCAGCAAGACAGGGACCGTTGCTTTCTTT.

The genes are TRBV9 and TRBJ1-4; D might be TRBD1 (6 bases). The germline V gene encodes CDR1 SGDLS and CDR2 YYNGEE. The V end lost 3 bases, the J end lost 7 bases, and 19 bases lay between the germline ends. This CDR3 contains 16 residues. The CDR3 region is CASSEGEGQGSEKLFF. The CDR3 bases are TGTGCCAGCAGCGAGGGGGAGGGGCAGGGGAGTGAAAAACTGTTTTTT.

The gene calls are TRBV7-8 and TRBJ2-7; D may be TRBD2 (6 bases). The length of the CDR3 is 14 residues. Trimming took off 7 bases at V and 7 bases at J, with 20 bases between the two ends. The V gene's germline CDR1 is SGHVS and CDR2 FQNEAQ. The CDR3 here is CASTRGDSAGEQYF. As DNA, the CDR3 is TGTGCCAGCACCAGAGGCGATAGCGCGGGGGAGCAGTACTTC.

J is TRBJ1-1 and V is TRBV11-2, with D uncertain. There are 16 residues in the CDR3. Germline CDR1 and CDR2: SGHAT and FQNNGV. Between the trimmed V and J ends, which lost 1 base and 7 bases, there was a span of 19 bases. The CDR3 region is CASSLVPGNPLIEAFF. In DNA, the CDR3 is TGTGCCAGCAGCTTAGTCCCGGGGAACCCTTTAATTGAAGCTTTCTTT.

The V and J genes are TRBV7-9 and TRBJ2-1; 7 bases map to TRBD1. The CDR3 extends over 15 amino acids. V shed 5 bases and J 7 bases; nucleotides not matched to a gene: 11. Germline assignment: CDR1 SEHNR and CDR2 FQNEAQ (reference sequence). The DNA of the CDR3 is TGTGCCAGCAGCCGTGGACAGGTTGATATGAATGAGCAGTTCTTC. It codes for CASSRGQVDMNEQFF.

This clone has just a few counts. The chain is built from TRBV11-2 and TRBJ2-3; D is unresolved. The germline V gene has CDR1 SGHAT and CDR2 FQNNGV. Trimming stripped 0 bases from V and 3 bases from J, with 4 bases between. The CDR3 length is 13 residues. The CDR3 nucleotides are TGTGCCAGCAGCTTAGAGGAGACAGATACGCAGTATTTT. It codes for CASSLEETDTQYF.

This chain links TRBV30 with TRBJ2-3; D might be TRBD2 (5 bases). V was clipped by 7 bases and J by 8 bases, with 22 bases between them. This CDR3 contains 14 residues. In germline, CDR1 is GTSNPN, CDR2 SVGIG (reference sequence). CDR3 nucleotide sequence: TGTGCCTCGGGAACGGGGTCGGCCCCAGCTACGCAGTATTTT. Translated, it gives CASGTGSAPATQYF.

The chain recombines TRBV7-3 with TRBJ1-4; D is ambiguous. Germline V CDR1 and CDR2: SGHTA, FQGTGA. CDR3 length equals 13 residues. V shed 3 bases and J shed 14 bases, with 16 bases lying between them. As DNA, the CDR3 is TGTGCCAGCAGCTTGTCCCCAGATCATCCGCTGTTTTTT. Translated, it gives CASSLSPDHPLFF.

CDR3 nucleotide sequence: TGTGCCAGCAGTATGGGGGGGACAGGGGGGAACAATGAGCAGTTCTTC. Amino acids: CASSMGGTGGNNEQFF. V is TRBV5-4 and J is TRBJ2-1, with 11 bases matching TRBD1. From germline, CDR1 is SGHNT and CDR2 YYREEE (reference sequence). The CDR3 covers 16 residues. V lost 5 bases to trimming and J lost 5 bases; unmatched junction nucleotides: 9.

The chain has TRBV6-5 and TRBJ2-1; TRBD1 might be the D (5 bases). The V and J ends lost 2 bases and 7 bases respectively, with 15 bases between them. Looked up from germline, CDR1 is MNHEY and CDR2 is SVGAGI. This CDR3 comprises 15 residues. The CDR3 DNA sequence: TGTGCCAGCAGTTACGGCAAGGCAGGGTTAAATGAGCAGTTCTTC. It translates to CASSYGKAGLNEQFF.

The genes are TRBV7-6 and TRBJ2-1; 11 bases fit TRBD1. The CDR3 is made up of 17 amino acids. Germline assignment: CDR1 SGHVS and CDR2 FNYEAQ. Germline trimming cut 5 bases from V and 5 bases from J; bases unmatched to any gene: 11. The CDR3 DNA reads as TGTGCCAGCAGCCCTAGGCCGGGGACAGGGGGTAACAATGAGCAGTTCTTC. Translating gives CASSPRPGTGGNNEQFF.